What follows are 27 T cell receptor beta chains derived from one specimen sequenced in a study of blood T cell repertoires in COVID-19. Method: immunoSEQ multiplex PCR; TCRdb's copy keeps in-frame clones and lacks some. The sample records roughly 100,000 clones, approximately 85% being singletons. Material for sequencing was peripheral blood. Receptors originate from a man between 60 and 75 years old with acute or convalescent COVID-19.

CDR3 coding DNA: TGTGCCAGCAGTACGTGGCAGGGTGCCGAGCAGTACTTC. It translates to CASSTWQGAEQYF. V gene TRBV28 combines with J gene TRBJ2-7, with TRBD1 as a possible D gene (5 bases). V was clipped by 5 bases and J by 6 bases, with 14 bases between them. This CDR3 has 13 residues. Germline values: CDR1 MDHEN, CDR2 SYDVKM.

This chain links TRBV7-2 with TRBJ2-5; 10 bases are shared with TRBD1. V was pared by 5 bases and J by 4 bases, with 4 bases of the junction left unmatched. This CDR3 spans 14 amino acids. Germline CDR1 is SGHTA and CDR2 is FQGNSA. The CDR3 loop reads CASSRGQGGETQYF. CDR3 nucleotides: TGTGCCAGCAGCCGCGGACAGGGGGGAGAGACCCAGTACTTC. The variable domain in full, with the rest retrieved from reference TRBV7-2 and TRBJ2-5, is GAGVSQSPSNKVTEKGKDVELRCDPISGHTALYWYRQSLGQGLEFLIYFQGNSAPDKSGLPSDRFSAERTGGSVSTLTIQRTQQEDSAVYLCASSRGQGGETQYFGPGTRLLVL.

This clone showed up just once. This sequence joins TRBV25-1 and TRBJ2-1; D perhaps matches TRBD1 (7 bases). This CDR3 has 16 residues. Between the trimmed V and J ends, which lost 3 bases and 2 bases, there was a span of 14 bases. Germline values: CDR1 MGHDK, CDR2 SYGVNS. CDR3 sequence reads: CASSDQEGAAYNEQFF. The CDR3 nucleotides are TGTGCCAGCAGTGACCAGGAGGGGGCGGCCTACAATGAGCAGTTCTTC.

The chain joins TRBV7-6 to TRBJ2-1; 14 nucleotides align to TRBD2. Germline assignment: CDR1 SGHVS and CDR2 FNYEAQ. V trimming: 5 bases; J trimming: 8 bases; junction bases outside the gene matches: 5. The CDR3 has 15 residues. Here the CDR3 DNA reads TGTGCCAGCAGCCAGGGACTAGCGGGAGCTGATGAGCAGTTCTTC. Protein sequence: CASSQGLAGADEQFF. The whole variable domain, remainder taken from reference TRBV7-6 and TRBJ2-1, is GAGVSQSPRYKVTKRGQDVALRCDPISGHVSLYWYRQALGQGPEFLTYFNYEAQQDKSGLPNDRFSAERPEGSISTLTIQRTEQRDSAMYRCASSQGLAGADEQFFGPGTRLTVL.

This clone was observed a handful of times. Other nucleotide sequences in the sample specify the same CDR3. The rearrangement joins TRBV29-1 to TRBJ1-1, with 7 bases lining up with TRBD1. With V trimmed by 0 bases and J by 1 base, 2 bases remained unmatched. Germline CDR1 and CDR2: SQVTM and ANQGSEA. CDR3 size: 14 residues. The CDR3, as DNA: TGCAGCGTTGAAGAGCGACAGGGGAACACTGAAGCTTTCTTT. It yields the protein CSVEERQGNTEAFF.

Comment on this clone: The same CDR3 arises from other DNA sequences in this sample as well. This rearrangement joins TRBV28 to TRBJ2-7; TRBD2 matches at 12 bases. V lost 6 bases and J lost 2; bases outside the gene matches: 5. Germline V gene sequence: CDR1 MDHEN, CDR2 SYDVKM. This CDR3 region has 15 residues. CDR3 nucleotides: TGTGCCAGCAGCCCCGGACTAGCGGGGACCTACGAGCAGTACTTC. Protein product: CASSPGLAGTYEQYF.

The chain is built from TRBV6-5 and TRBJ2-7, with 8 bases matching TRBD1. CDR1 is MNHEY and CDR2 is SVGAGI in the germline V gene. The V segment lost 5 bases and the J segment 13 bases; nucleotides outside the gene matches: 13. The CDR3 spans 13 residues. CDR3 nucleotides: TGTGCCAGCAGTCTATCAGGACAGGGAAAGACCTACTTC. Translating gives CASSLSGQGKTYF.

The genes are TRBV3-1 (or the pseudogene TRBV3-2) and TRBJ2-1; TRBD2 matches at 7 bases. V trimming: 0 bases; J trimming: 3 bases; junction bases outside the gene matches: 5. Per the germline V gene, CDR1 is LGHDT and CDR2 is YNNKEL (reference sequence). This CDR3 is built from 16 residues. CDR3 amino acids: CASSQDWSGIYNEQFF. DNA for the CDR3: TGTGCCAGCAGCCAAGACTGGAGCGGGATCTACAATGAGCAGTTCTTC.

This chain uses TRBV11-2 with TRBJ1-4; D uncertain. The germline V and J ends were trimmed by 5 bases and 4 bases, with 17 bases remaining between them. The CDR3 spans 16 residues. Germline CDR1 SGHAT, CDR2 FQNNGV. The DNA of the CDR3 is TGTGCCAGCAGCCGTCTTTCGTCAAGAGATAATGAAAAACTGTTTTTT. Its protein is CASSRLSSRDNEKLFF.

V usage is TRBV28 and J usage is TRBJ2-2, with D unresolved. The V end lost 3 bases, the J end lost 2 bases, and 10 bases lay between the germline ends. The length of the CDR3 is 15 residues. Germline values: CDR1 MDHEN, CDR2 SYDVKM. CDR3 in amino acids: CASSLVWANTGELFF. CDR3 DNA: TGTGCCAGCAGTTTGGTTTGGGCTAACACCGGGGAGCTGTTTTTT.

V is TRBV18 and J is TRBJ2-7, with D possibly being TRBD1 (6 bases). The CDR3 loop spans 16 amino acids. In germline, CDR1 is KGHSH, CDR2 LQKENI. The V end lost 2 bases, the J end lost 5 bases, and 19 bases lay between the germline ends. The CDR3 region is CASSPVQQQGLDEQYF. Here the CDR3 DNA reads TGTGCCAGCTCACCAGTCCAGCAACAGGGTCTCGACGAGCAGTACTTC.

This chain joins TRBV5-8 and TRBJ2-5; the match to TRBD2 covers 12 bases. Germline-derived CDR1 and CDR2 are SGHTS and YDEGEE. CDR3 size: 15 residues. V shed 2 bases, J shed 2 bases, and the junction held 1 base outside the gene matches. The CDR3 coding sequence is TGTGCCAGCAGCTTCGGACTAGCGGGACAAGAGACCCAGTACTTC. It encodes CASSFGLAGQETQYF.

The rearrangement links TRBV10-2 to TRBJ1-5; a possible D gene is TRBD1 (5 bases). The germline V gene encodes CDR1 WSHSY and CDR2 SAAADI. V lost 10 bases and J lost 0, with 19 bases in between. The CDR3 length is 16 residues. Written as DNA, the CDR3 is TGCGCCATCCGACGCTTTGCCGGGGGTAGCAATCAGCCCCAGCATTTT. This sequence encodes CAIRRFAGGSNQPQHF.

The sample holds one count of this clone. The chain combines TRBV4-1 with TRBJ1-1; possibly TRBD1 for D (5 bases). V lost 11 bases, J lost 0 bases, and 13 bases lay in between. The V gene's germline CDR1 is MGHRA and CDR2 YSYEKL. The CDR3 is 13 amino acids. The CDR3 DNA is TGCGCCGGGGCTGCAAGCATGAACACTGAAGCTTTCTTT. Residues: CAGAASMNTEAFF.

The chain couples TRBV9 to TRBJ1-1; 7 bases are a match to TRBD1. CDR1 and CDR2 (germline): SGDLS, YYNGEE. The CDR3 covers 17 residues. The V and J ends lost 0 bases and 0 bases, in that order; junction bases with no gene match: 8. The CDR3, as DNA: TGTGCCAGCAGCGTAGCTGGGACAGCCTACTTGAACACTGAAGCTTTCTTT. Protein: CASSVAGTAYLNTEAFF.

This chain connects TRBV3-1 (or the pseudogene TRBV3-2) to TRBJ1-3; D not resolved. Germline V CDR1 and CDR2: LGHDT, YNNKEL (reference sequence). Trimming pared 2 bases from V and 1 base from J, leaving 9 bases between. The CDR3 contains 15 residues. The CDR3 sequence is CASSQPGWSGNTIYF. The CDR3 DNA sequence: TGTGCCAGCAGCCAACCAGGCTGGTCTGGAAACACCATATATTTT.

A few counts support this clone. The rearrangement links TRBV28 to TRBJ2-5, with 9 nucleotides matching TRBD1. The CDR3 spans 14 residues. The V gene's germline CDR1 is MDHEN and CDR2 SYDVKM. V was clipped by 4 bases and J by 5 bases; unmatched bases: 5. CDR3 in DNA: TGTGCCAGCAGTTCGGGACAGGGCGGCGAGACCCAGTACTTC. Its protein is CASSSGQGGETQYF.

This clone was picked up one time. CDR3 in amino acids: CASSYIRGGKGGYTF. The DNA of the CDR3 is TGTGCCAGCAGTTACATTCGTGGGGGGAAGGGTGGCTACACCTTC. V and J are TRBV6-5 and TRBJ1-2; D perhaps matches TRBD1 (5 bases). Germline CDR1 MNHEY, CDR2 SVGAGI. V lost 2 bases and J 7 bases, leaving 17 bases between the germline ends. The CDR3 spans 15 residues.

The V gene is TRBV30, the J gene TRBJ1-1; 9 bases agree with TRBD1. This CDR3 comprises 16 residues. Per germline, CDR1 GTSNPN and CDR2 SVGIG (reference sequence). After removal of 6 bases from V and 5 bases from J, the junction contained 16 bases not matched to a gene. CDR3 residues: CACYPQGTGIWTEAFF. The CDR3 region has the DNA TGTGCCTGCTACCCCCAAGGGACAGGGATTTGGACTGAAGCTTTCTTT.

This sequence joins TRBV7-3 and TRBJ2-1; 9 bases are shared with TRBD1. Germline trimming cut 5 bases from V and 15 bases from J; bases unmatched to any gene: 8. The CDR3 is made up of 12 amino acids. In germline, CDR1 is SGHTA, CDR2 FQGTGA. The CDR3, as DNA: TGTGCCAGCAGCAGGACAGGGGAGGACCGGTTCTTC. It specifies CASSRTGEDRFF.

This chain's CDR3 is CASSQTSDRATYNSPLHF. CDR3 nucleotide sequence: TGCGCCAGCAGCCAGACAAGCGACAGGGCAACCTATAATTCACCCCTCCACTTT. The chain employs TRBV4-1 and TRBJ1-6; 7 nucleotides match TRBD1. The CDR3 is 18 amino acids. The trim removed 3 bases at V and 2 bases at J, leaving 10 bases unmatched. The germline CDR1 and CDR2 sequences are MGHRA and YSYEKL.

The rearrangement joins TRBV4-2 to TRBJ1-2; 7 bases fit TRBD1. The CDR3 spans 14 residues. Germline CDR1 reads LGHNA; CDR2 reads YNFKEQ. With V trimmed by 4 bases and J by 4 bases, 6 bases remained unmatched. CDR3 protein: CASSRDRDFYGYTF. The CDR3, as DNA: TGTGCCAGCAGCCGAGACAGGGATTTCTATGGCTACACCTTC.

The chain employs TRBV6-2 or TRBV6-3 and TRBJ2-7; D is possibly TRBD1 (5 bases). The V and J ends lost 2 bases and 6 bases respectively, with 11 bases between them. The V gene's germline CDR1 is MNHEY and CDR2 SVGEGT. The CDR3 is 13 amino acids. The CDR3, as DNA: TGTGCCAGCAGTTACCTCCGCAGGGCCGAGCAGTACTTC. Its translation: CASSYLRRAEQYF.

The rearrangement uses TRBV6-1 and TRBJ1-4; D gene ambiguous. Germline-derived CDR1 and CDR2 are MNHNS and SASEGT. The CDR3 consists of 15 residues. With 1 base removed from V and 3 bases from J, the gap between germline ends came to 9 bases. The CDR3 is CASSEGRPANEKLFF. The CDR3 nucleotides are TGTGCCAGCAGTGAAGGCAGGCCGGCTAATGAAAAACTGTTTTTT.

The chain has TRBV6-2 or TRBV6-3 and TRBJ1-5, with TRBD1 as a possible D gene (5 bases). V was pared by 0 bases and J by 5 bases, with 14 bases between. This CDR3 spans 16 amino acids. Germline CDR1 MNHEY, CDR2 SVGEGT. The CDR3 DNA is TGTGCCAGCAGTTACTCGTCCCTGGTAGGGGATCAGCCCCAGCATTTT. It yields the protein CASSYSSLVGDQPQHF.

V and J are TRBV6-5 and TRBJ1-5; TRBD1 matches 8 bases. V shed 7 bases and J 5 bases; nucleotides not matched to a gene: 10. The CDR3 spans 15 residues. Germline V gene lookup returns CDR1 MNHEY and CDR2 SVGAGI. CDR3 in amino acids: CASTTPGQAYQPQHF. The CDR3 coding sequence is TGTGCCAGCACTACCCCGGGACAGGCCTATCAGCCCCAGCATTTT.

CDR3 bases: TGCGCCAGCAGCAGGGGACAGACATGGGTGTCTAGCACAGATACGCAGTATTTT. This gives the protein CASSRGQTWVSSTDTQYF. The chain has TRBV5-1 and TRBJ2-3; 7 nucleotides match TRBD1. Germline V gene data show CDR1 as SGHRS and CDR2 as YFSETQ. This CDR3 is built from 18 residues. Trimming at V came to 4 bases and at J to 0 bases, leaving 14 bases not matched to a gene.